Below are 3 T cell receptor beta chains sequenced from a single sample in a study of blood T cells in healthy people across ages. A second PCR, run for roughly 7 to 11 cycles, used a sample-barcoded 5' primer plus a J-beta primer mix. TCRdb fed the 5' RACE reads into MiXCR, producing one record per CDR3 protein. The table lists 1.4 million or so distinct CDR3 sequences, around 40% of them singletons. Sequences were obtained from blood. The receptor set was obtained from a woman aged 18-29 years in good health.

The chain carries TRBV3-1 and TRBJ1-4; 8 positions agree with TRBD1. The CDR3 is made up of 15 amino acids. Trimming cost V 3 bases and J 6 bases; bases outside gene matches: 6. Germline V lookup: CDR1 LGHDT, CDR2 YNNKEL (reference sequence). Here the CDR3 DNA reads TGTGCCAGCAGCCATAGACAGGGGTCGGATGAAAAACTGTTTTTT. Protein sequence: CASSHRQGSDEKLFF.

The CDR3 DNA is TGTGCCAGCAGAGTTAGCGGGATCTATACGCAGTATTTT. Its protein is CASRVSGIYTQYF. The chain employs TRBV6-2 or TRBV6-3 and TRBJ2-3; TRBD2 aligns across 8 bases. The junction had 6 bases not matched to a gene; V was cut back by 6 bases and J by 7 bases. Per germline, CDR1 MNHEY and CDR2 SVGEGT. The CDR3 has 13 amino acids.

This rearrangement joins TRBV6-6 to TRBJ2-1, with 8 bases identical to TRBD2. Germline values: CDR1 MNHNY, CDR2 SVGAGI (reference sequence). J was trimmed by 7 bases and V by 10 bases; bases with no gene match: 12. The CDR3 extends over 14 amino acids. CDR3 sequence reads: CATRLTSGRNEQFF. The CDR3 bases are TGTGCCACTCGTCTAACGAGCGGGAGAAATGAGCAGTTCTTC.